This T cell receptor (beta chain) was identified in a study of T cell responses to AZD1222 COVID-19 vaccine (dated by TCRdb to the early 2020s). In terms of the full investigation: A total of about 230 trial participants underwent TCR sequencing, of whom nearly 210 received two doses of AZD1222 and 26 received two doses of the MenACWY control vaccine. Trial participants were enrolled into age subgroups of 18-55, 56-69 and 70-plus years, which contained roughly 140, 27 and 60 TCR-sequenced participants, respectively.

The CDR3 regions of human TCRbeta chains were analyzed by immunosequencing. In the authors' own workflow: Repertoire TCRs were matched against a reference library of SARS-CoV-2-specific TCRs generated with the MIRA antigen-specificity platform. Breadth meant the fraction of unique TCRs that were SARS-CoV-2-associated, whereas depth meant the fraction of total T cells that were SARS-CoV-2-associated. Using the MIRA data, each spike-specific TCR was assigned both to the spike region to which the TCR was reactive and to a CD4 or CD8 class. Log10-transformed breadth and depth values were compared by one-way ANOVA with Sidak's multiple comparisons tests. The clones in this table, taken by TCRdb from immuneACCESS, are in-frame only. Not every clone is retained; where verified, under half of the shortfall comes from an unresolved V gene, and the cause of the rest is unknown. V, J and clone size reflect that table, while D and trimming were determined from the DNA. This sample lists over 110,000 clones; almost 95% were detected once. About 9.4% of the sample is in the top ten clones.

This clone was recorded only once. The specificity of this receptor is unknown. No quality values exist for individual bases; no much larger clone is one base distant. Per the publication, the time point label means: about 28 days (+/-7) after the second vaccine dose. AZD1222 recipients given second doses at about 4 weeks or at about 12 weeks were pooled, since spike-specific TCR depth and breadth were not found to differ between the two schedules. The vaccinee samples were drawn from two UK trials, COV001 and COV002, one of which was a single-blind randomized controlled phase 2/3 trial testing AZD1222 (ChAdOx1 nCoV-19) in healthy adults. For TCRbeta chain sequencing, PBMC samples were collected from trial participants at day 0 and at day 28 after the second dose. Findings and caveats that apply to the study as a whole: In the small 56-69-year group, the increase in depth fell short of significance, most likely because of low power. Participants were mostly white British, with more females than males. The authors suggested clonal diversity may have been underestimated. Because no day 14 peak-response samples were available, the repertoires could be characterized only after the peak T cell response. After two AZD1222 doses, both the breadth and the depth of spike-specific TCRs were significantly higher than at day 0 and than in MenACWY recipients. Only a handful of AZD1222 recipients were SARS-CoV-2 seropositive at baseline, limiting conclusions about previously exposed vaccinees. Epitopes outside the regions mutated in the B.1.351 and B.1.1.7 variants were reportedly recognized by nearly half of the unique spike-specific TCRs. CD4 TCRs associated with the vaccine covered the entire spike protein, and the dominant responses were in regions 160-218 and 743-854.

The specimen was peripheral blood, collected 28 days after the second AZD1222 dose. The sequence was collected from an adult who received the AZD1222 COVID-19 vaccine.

The CDR3 region: CASSKTGGAAEAFF. In nucleotides, the sequence is TGTGCCAGCAGCAAAACAGGGGGCGCGGCTGAAGCTTTCTTT. The V gene is TRBV14 and the J gene is TRBJ1-1; TRBD1 matches 9 bases in the middle. Relative to germline, V is missing 5 bases and J is missing 6 bases, with 7 bases of the junction outside any gene match. Including the terminal cysteine and phenylalanine, the CDR3 comprises 14 residues. Just the 42-base CDR3 DNA is kept, in frame starting at base 1. The germline V gene yields SGHDN for CDR1 and FVKESK for CDR2.